Shown below are 3 T cell receptor beta chains from a single sample sequenced in a study of T cells in narcolepsy. Repertoires were generated with immunoSEQ multiplex PCR, while TCRdb's copy carries only in-frame clones and drops some. The data contain 25,000 to 35,000 clones, roughly 80% of them singletons. The sample comprised CD45RA- memory CD4+ T cells from PBMCs. The receptors come from a human donor with narcolepsy.

The rearrangement joins TRBV29-1 to TRBJ2-5; no clear D gene. Matching the DNA end better, TRBJ2-7 makes the J call doubtful. The CDR3 extends over 15 amino acids. CDR1 is SQVTM and CDR2 is ANQGSEA in the germline V gene. The CDR3 DNA is TGCAGCGTTGAAGGGTCGGTCGGTTCCCTCGACGAGCAGTACTTC. Protein sequence: CSVEGSVGSLDEQYF.

This chain joins TRBV28 and TRBJ2-7; the match to TRBD1 covers 8 bases. With 8 bases clipped from V and 2 bases from J, the junction kept 11 bases outside the gene matches. CDR3 length: 15 residues. CDR1 is MDHEN and CDR2 is SYDVKM in the germline V gene. The chain's CDR3 is CASRYSGTGAYEQYF. CDR3 bases: TGTGCCAGCCGGTACTCCGGGACAGGAGCCTACGAGCAGTACTTC.

This clone appeared a few times. The chain carries TRBV28 and TRBJ1-5; possible D gene TRBD1, 6 bases. V was shortened by 11 bases and J by 6 bases, with 20 bases between the two germline ends. CDR3 length equals 14 residues. Germline lookup yields CDR1 MDHEN and CDR2 SYDVKM. The chain's CDR3 is CAGSGGALLQPQHF. CDR3 in DNA: TGTGCCGGATCGGGGGGGGCGCTTCTTCAGCCCCAGCATTTT.